The sequence of this TCR beta chain was determined in a study of identifying expanded T cells in peripheral blood. Regarding the study as a whole: Approximately two-week clone count variance significantly increased as total template count grew. About 1.2 clones differed between technical replicates, versus about 17 and 20 over time.

Assay used: immunoSEQ multiplex PCR; TCRdb lists only in-frame clones, some missing. In the table there are approximately 59,000 clones, roughly 87% of which are singletons. Details on this clone: Its antigen is unidentified.

Trimming shortened V by 5 bases and J by 7 bases, and 12 bases separated the two germline ends. Germline V gene sequence: CDR1 MNHEY, CDR2 SVGAGI. This CDR3 is built from 12 residues. During the collection period, no donor immune events like infections were recorded. The receptor's source is a person aged 18 to 70 in good health. Sequenced: blood. This chain joins TRBV6-5 and TRBJ2-7; D is unclear. As DNA, the CDR3 is TGTGCCAGCAGTAGGGCTGGTGAGGAGCAGTACTTC. Translated: CASSRAGEEQYF.